Below, 6 T cell receptor beta chains from the same sample are listed, as sequenced in a study of PD-L1 blockade in urothelial cancer. Method: immunoSEQ multiplex PCR; TCRdb's copy keeps in-frame clones and lacks some. This sample has about 50,000 clones, with approximately 77% found just once. The sequenced sample was PBMCs, obtained around atezolizumab (anti-PD-L1) treatment. These receptors all stem from a man in his 70s with urothelial cancer.

The rearrangement links TRBV5-5 to TRBJ1-1; D call uncertain. The CDR3 is made up of 12 amino acids. Deletions cut 1 base from V and 5 bases from J, with 6 bases between. From germline, CDR1 is SGHKS and CDR2 YYEKEE (reference sequence). The CDR3: CASSLWETEAFF. Here the CDR3 DNA reads TGTGCCAGCAGCTTGTGGGAGACTGAAGCTTTCTTT.

CDR3: CASSFRGGDYEQYF. CDR3 DNA sequence: TGCGCCAGCAGCTTCCGGGGGGGCGACTACGAGCAGTACTTC. The chain links TRBV5-1 to TRBJ2-7, with 8 bases lining up with TRBD2. The germline V gene has CDR1 SGHRS and CDR2 YFSETQ. The CDR3 covers 14 residues. V trimming: 2 bases; J trimming: 3 bases; junction bases outside the gene matches: 4.

The V call is TRBV7-2, the J call TRBJ2-5; no clear D. Trimming removed 3 bases at V and 5 bases at J, with 13 bases between. The CDR3 has 14 residues. Germline V lookup: CDR1 SGHTA, CDR2 FQGNSA. The CDR3: CASSLVAFSETQYF. The CDR3 nucleotides are TGTGCCAGCAGCTTGGTAGCCTTTTCGGAGACCCAGTACTTC.

This chain uses TRBV6-6 with TRBJ2-1, with D perhaps matching TRBD1 (5 bases). The CDR3 extends over 15 amino acids. In germline, CDR1 is MNHNY, CDR2 SVGAGI (reference sequence). V lost 6 bases and J lost 0, with 12 bases in between. This chain's CDR3 is CASRLDRYSYNEQFF. The CDR3 DNA reads as TGTGCCAGCAGACTCGACAGATACTCCTACAATGAGCAGTTCTTC.

The CDR3 coding sequence is TGTGCCAGCAGCCAAACGGGGAGTCCTTCCTACGAGCAGTACTTC. It specifies CASSQTGSPSYEQYF. This chain connects TRBV7-3 to TRBJ2-7; TRBD2 is a possible D gene (5 bases). Trimming took 5 bases from V and 1 from J, leaving 15 bases between them. The CDR3 extends over 15 amino acids. Germline CDR1 SGHTA, CDR2 FQGTGA.

This chain links TRBV27 with TRBJ2-7, with TRBD1 as a possible D gene (7 bases). The ends were cut back, 2 bases at V and 3 bases at J, with 11 bases in the middle. The CDR3 is made up of 14 amino acids. Germline-derived CDR1 and CDR2 are MNHEY and SMNVEV (reference sequence). The CDR3: CASSLRQGGYEQYF. The CDR3 nucleotides read TGTGCCAGCAGTTTAAGACAGGGAGGCTACGAGCAGTACTTC.